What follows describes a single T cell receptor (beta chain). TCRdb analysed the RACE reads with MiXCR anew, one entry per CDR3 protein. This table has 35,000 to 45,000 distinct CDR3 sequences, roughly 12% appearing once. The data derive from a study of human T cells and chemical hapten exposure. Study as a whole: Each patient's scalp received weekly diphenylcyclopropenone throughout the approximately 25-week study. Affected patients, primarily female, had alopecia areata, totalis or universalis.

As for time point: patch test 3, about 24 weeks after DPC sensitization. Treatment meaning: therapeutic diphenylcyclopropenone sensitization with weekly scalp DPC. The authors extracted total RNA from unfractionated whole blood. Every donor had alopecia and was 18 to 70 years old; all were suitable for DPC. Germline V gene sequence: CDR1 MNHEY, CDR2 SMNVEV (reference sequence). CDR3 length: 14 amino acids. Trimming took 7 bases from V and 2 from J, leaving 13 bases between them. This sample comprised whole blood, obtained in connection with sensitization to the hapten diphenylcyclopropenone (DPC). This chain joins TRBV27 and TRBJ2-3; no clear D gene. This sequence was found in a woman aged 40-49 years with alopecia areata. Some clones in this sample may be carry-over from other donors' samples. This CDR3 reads CASTYSYFTDTQYF. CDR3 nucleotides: TGTGCCAGCACTTACTCATATTTCACAGATACGCAGTATTTT.